The rows below give T cell receptor beta chains drawn from one sample of a study of response to subunit inactivated influenza vaccine. TCRdb processed the RT-PCR reads anew with MiXCR; each CDR3 protein has one entry. Of about 540,000 distinct CDR3 sequences in the sample, 20% to 25% are singletons; the top ten hold about 3%. These data were likewise used in another study, on T cells expressing NK-cell markers.

The material was CD4+ T cells sorted from PBMCs, obtained 11 to 12 days after vaccination. The receptors here all came from a man aged 50 to 60 who received an inactivated influenza vaccine. CDR3s include the opening cysteine and the closing phenylalanine or tryptophan. A D gene is named only where the DNA matches it firmly. Clone size is not always given. Where it is, it says once, few, many or a class for expanded clones.

-	-	TRBV15	TRBJ2-7	CATSRAGTFSYEQYF	TGTGCCACCAGCAGAGCGGGGACCTTCTCCTATGAGCAGTACTTC
-	-	TRBV20-1	TRBJ2-1	CSASRSVANEQFF	TGCAGTGCCAGTCGGTCGGTGGCCAATGAGCAGTTCTTC
-	few	TRBV19	TRBJ2-2	CAATQPNTGELFF	TGTGCCGCAACCCAACCGAACACCGGGGAGCTGTTTTTT
-	few	TRBV10-3	TRBJ2-7	CAISVYRYEQYF	TGTGCCATCAGTGTCTACCGCTACGAGCAGTACTTC
TRBD1	-	TRBV20-1	TRBJ1-1	CSAWGQGFEAFF	TGCAGTGCCTGGGGACAGGGTTTTGAAGCTTTCTTT
-	few	TRBV15	TRBJ1-1	CATSRQGWTEAFF	TGTGCCACCAGCAGACAGGGGTGGACTGAAGCTTTCTTT
TRBD2	few	TRBV20-1	TRBJ2-3	CSARDRRKRGADTQYF	TGCAGTGCTAGAGATCGGCGGAAGCGGGGGGCAGATACGCAGTATTTT
-	many	TRBV7-2	TRBJ2-7	CASSLGSGTYYEQYF	TGTGCCAGCAGCTTAGGGAGCGGTACGTACTACGAGCAGTACTTC
-	few	TRBV10-3	TRBJ1-2	CAISGTRDSYGYTF	TGTGCCATCAGCGGGACCCGGGACTCGTATGGCTACACCTTC
-	few	TRBV9	TRBJ2-1	CASSPRDPGSPNEQFF	TGTGCCAGCAGCCCAAGGGACCCGGGATCCCCTAATGAGCAGTTCTTC